Sequencing of this T cell receptor beta chain was carried out in a study of cytotoxic CD8 clonotypes in ibrutinib-treated CLL. Study-level findings and limits: Before falling back toward baseline at progression, clonality had risen at the time of ibrutinib response.

This CDR3 comprises 14 residues. V shed 4 bases and J shed 1 base, with 8 bases lying between them. Germline assignment: CDR1 SGHDN and CDR2 FVKESK. About this clone itself: No antigen is known for it.

Repertoires were generated with immunoSEQ multiplex PCR, while TCRdb's copy carries only in-frame clones and drops some. The sample shows 35,000 or so clones, 69% of them seen only once. Source: PBMCs, taken before ibrutinib treatment. The receptor's source is a human donor with chronic lymphocytic leukemia. The genes are TRBV14 and TRBJ1-3; no firm D call. This chain's CDR3 is CASSPRRSGNTIYF. CDR3 nucleotides: TGTGCCAGCAGCCCTCGGCGTTCTGGAAACACCATATATTTT.